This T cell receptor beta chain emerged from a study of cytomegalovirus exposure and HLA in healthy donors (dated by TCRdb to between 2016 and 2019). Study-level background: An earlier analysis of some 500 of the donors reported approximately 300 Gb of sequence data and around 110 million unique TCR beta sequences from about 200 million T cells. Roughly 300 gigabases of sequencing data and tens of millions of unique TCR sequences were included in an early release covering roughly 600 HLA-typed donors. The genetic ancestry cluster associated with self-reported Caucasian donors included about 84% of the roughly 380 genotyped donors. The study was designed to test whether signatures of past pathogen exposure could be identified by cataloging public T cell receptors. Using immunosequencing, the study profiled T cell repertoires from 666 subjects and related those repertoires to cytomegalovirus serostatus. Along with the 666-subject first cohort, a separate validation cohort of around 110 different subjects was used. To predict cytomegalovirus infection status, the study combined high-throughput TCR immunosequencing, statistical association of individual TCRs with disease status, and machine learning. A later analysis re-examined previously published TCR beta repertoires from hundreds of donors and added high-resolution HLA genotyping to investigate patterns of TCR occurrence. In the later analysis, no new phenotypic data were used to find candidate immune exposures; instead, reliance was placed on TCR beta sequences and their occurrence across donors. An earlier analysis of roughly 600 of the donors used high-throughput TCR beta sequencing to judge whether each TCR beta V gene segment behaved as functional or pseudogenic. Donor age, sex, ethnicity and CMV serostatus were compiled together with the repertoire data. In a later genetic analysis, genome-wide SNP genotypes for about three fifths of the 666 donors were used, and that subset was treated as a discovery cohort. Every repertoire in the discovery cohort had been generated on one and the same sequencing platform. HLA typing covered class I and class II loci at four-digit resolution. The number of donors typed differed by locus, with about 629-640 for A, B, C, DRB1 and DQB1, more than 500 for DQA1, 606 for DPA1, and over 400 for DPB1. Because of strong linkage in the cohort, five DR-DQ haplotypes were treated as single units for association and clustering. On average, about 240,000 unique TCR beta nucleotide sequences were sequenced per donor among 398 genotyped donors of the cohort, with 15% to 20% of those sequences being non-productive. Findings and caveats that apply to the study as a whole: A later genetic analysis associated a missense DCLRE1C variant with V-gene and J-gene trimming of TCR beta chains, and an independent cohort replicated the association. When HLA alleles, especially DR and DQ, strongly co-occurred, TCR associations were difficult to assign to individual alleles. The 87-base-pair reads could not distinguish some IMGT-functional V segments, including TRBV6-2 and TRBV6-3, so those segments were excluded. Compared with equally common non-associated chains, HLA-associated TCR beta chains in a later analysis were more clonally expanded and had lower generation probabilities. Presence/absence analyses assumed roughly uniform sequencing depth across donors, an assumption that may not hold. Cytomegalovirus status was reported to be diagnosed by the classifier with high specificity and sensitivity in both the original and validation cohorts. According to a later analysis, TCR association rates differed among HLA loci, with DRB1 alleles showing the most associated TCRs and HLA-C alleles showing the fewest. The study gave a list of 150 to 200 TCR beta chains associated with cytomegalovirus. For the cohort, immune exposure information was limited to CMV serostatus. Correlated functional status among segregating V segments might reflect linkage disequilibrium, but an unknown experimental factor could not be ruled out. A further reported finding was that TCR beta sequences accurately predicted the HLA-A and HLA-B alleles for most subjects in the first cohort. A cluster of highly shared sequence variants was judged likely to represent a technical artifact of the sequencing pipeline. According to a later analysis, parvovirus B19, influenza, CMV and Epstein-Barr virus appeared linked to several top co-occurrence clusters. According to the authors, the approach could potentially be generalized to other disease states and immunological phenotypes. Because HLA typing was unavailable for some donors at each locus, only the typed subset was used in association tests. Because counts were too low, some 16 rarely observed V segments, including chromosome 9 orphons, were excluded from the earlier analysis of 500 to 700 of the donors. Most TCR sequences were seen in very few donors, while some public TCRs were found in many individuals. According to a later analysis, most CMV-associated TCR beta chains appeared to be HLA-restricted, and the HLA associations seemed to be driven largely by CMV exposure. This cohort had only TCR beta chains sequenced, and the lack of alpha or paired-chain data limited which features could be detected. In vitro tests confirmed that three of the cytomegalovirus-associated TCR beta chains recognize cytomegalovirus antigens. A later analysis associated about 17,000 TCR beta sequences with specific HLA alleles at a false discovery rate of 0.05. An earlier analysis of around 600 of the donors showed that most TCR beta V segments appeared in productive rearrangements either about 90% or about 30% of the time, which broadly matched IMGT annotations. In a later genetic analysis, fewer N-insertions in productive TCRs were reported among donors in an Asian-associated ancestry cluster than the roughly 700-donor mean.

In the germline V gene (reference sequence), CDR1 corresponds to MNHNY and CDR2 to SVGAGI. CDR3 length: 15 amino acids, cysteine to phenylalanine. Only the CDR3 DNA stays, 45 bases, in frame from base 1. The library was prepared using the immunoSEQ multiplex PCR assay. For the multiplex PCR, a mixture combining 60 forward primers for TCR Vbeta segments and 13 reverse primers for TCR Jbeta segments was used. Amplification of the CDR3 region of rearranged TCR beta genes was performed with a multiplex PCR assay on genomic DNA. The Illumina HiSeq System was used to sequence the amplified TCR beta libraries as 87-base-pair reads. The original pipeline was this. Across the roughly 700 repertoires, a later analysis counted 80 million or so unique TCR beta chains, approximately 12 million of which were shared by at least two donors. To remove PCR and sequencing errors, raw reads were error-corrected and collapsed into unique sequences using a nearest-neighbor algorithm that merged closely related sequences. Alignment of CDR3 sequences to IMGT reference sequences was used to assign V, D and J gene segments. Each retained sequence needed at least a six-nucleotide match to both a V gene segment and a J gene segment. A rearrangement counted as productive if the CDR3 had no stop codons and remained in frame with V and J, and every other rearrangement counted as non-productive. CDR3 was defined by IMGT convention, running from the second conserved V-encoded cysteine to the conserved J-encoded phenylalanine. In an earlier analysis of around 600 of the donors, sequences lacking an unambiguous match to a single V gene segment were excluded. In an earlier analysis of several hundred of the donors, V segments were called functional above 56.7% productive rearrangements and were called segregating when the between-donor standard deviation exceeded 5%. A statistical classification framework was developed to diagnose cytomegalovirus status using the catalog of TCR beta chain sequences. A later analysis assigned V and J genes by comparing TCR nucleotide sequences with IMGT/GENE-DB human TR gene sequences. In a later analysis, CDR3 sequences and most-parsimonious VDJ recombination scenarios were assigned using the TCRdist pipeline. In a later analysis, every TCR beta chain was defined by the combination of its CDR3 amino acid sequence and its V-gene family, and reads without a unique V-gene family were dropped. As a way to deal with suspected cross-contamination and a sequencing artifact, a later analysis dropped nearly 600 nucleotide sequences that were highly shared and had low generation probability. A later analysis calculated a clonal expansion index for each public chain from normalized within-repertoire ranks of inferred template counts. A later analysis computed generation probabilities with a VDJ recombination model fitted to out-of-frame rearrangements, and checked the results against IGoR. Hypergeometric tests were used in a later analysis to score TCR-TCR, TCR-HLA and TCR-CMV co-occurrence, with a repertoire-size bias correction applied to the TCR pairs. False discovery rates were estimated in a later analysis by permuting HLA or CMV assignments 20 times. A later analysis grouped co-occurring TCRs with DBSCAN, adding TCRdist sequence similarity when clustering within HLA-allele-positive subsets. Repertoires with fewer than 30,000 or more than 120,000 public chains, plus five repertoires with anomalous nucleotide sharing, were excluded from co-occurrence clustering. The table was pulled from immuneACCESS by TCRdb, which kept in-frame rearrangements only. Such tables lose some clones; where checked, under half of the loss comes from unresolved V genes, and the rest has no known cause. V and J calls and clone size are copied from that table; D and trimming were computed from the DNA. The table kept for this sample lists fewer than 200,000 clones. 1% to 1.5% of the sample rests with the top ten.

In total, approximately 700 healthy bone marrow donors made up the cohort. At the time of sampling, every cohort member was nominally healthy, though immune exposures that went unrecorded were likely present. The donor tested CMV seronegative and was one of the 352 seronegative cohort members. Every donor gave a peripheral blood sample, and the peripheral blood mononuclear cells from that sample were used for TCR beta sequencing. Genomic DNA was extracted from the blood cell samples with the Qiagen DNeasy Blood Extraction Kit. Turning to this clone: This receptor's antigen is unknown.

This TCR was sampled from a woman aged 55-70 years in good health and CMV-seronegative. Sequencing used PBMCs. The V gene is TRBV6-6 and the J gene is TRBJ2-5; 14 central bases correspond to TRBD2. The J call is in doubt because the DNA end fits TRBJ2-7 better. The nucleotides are TGTGCCAGCAAACGGACTAGCGGGAGGAGCTACGAGCAGTACTTC. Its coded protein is CASKRTSGRSYEQYF.